These T cell receptor beta chains were read from a single sample in a study of graft-versus-host responses after intestinal transplantation. The method was immunoSEQ multiplex PCR; TCRdb's version includes in-frame clones alone and lacks a portion of them. The sample comprises about 64,000 clones, approximately 90% of which are singletons, and about 1.7% rests with the top ten. No antigen has been identified for these receptors. Material: unstimulated CD8+ T cells sorted from spleen or lymph node cells, obtained before transplant. These receptor sequences come from a human donor who was the organ donor for an intestinal transplant. CDR3s include the opening cysteine and the closing phenylalanine or tryptophan. The D gene is left open where the match is weak. Only part of the rows carry a size: once, few, many, or a class if the clone is expanded.

v_call	d_call	j_call	clone_size	cdr3_nt	cdr3_aa
TRBV10-3	.	TRBJ2-2	.	TGTGCCATCAGTGAGCGACTAGAAATCGGGGAGCTGTTTTTT	CAISERLEIGELFF
TRBV7-8	.	TRBJ1-1	once	TGTGCCAGCAGCTTAGGAACAGGGTTTACCGCGCCTTTCTTT	CASSLGTGFTAPFF
TRBV4-2	.	TRBJ2-7	few	TGTGCCAGCAGCCCCCCGACTCGATCCTACGAGCAGTACTTC	CASSPPTRSYEQYF
TRBV6-5	TRBD1	TRBJ2-2	.	TGTGCCAGCGGCGAGGACAGGGGTACCGGGGAGCTGTTTTTT	CASGEDRGTGELFF
TRBV21-1	.	TRBJ1-5	.	TGTGCCAGCAGCAAAGAGACAAGGGGACAGGGGGCCTACAATCAGCCCCAGCATTTT	CASSKETRGQGAYNQPQHF
TRBV7-3	TRBD2	TRBJ2-5	.	TGTGCCAGCAGCTTAGGCGGGAGGTCAGAGACCCAGTACTTC	CASSLGGRSETQYF
TRBV30	.	TRBJ2-7	.	TGTGCCTGCGGGGAAAACGAGCAGTACTTC	CACGENEQYF
TRBV9	.	TRBJ2-7	.	TGTGCCAGCAGCGTAGGAGGGGACTCATACTACGAGCAGTACTTC	CASSVGGDSYYEQYF
TRBV19	.	TRBJ1-1	.	TGTGCCAGTAGTTCCCGAGACATGAACACTGAAGCTTTCTTT	CASSSRDMNTEAFF
TRBV5-1	.	TRBJ2-1	.	TGCGCCAGCATGCGGGACTTATACAATGAGCAGTTCTTC	CASMRDLYNEQFF
TRBV2	TRBD1	TRBJ1-1	.	TGTGCCAGGGACCGGGACAGGGGTTCTACGGACACTGAAGCTTTCTTT	CARDRDRGSTDTEAFF
TRBV27	TRBD2	TRBJ2-7	.	TGTGCCAGCAGTCCCGGACTAGCTCTCTACGAGCAGTACTTC	CASSPGLALYEQYF
TRBV7-6	TRBD2	TRBJ2-7	.	TGTGCCAGCAGTTTCGGAGGACTAGCGGCCTACGAGCAGTACTTC	CASSFGGLAAYEQYF
TRBV27	TRBD1	TRBJ1-1	.	TGTGCCAGCAGTTGGACAGGGGAGGGACCTGAAGCTTTCTTT	CASSWTGEGPEAFF
TRBV28	TRBD2	TRBJ2-1	.	TGTGCCAGCAGTTTAATGTGGGGGGAGGGCCTTGACAATGAGCAGTTCTTC	CASSLMWGEGLDNEQFF
TRBV5-6	.	TRBJ2-5	.	TGTGCCAGCAGCGGGACTTCAGAGACCCAGTACTTC	CASSGTSETQYF
TRBV29-1	.	TRBJ2-4	.	TGCAGCGTTGTCGAGGGTAACATTCAGTACTTC	CSVVEGNIQYF
TRBV2	.	TRBJ1-2	.	TGTGCCAGCTTGAGGGAAAGCGGAAACTATGGCTACACCTTC	CASLRESGNYGYTF
TRBV28	TRBD1	TRBJ1-5	.	TGTGCCAGCAGTCCAGGGGGCGCAGGCAATCAGCCCCAGCATTTT	CASSPGGAGNQPQHF
TRBV9	.	TRBJ2-7	.	TGTGCCAGCAGCGTCGACAGCAGAAACTACGAGCAGTACTTC	CASSVDSRNYEQYF
TRBV28	TRBD2	TRBJ2-5	.	TGTGCCAGCAGGGACAGACTAGCGGTCCAAGAGACCCAGTACTTC	CASRDRLAVQETQYF
TRBV5-6	.	TRBJ2-1	.	TGTGCCAGCAGCTTGGTCGAGGCCCACAATGAGCAGTTCTTC	CASSLVEAHNEQFF
TRBV7-9	.	TRBJ1-2	.	TGTGCCAGCAGCTTAGAAAGTGGCAGACTCAACTATGGCTACACCTTC	CASSLESGRLNYGYTF
TRBV6-4	TRBD2	TRBJ2-1	.	TGTGCCAGCAGTGACACCGGGACTAGTCTTTGGTTCTTC	CASSDTGTSLWFF
TRBV6-5	.	TRBJ2-1	.	TGTGCCAGCAGTTATCGGACCCTACGGGGCTACAATGAGCAGTTCTTC	CASSYRTLRGYNEQFF
TRBV27	.	TRBJ2-7	.	TGTGCCAGCAGTTTAACTCCCCGGGCTAGCAACTACGAGCAGTACTTC	CASSLTPRASNYEQYF
TRBV2	.	TRBJ2-1	.	TGTGCCAGCAGTGAAGACCGGAATGAGCAGTTCTTC	CASSEDRNEQFF
TRBV9	.	TRBJ2-3	.	TGTGCCAGCAGCGTAACACGGACTACCCGCGAACTAGATACGCAGTATTTT	CASSVTRTTRELDTQYF
TRBV5-1	TRBD1	TRBJ1-1	.	TGCGCCAGCAGCTCGCAACAGGGGAGAGGTGCTGAAGCTTTCTTT	CASSSQQGRGAEAFF
TRBV27	TRBD2	TRBJ2-7	.	TGTGCCAGCAGTTTATCCGTACTAGCGGGAGACCACGAGCAGTACTTC	CASSLSVLAGDHEQYF
TRBV7-9	TRBD2	TRBJ2-7	.	TGTGCCAGCAGCGGAGGGACTAGCGGACCCGTCGCCTACGAGCAGTACTTC	CASSGGTSGPVAYEQYF
TRBV28	TRBD1	TRBJ1-5	.	TGTGCCAGCAGAAGGACAGGGGGCAATCAGCCCCAGCATTTT	CASRRTGGNQPQHF
TRBV10-3	TRBD1	TRBJ1-5	.	TGTGCCATCAGTGGACAGGGGGAAGGTCAGCCCCAGCATTTT	CAISGQGEGQPQHF
TRBV5-1	.	TRBJ1-3	.	TGCGCCAGCAGCCAGGCGGGGATACTCTTTGGAAACACCATATATTTT	CASSQAGILFGNTIYF
TRBV4-3	.	TRBJ1-2	once	TGCGCCAGCAGCCAAGTCCTTGCAGAAATTAACTATGGCTACACCTTC	CASSQVLAEINYGYTF
TRBV27	TRBD2	TRBJ2-7	once	TGTGCCAGCAGCGAACTAGCGGGAGTATCAAACGTCTACGAGCAGTACTTC	CASSELAGVSNVYEQYF
TRBV6-5	TRBD1	TRBJ1-2	once	TGTGCCAGCAGTGCCGAGGGACAGGGTGGCTACACCTTC	CASSAEGQGGYTF
TRBV27	.	TRBJ1-2	.	TGTGCCAGCAGTCCCCAGGGGACCAACTATGGCTACACCTTC	CASSPQGTNYGYTF
TRBV6-6	TRBD2	TRBJ2-7	.	TGTGCCAGCAGTTCGACTAGCGGGTGGCTTCACGAGCAGTACTTC	CASSSTSGWLHEQYF
TRBV9	TRBD1	TRBJ1-1	.	TGTGCCAGCAGCCCCCAAGGACAGGCTGAAGCTTTCTTT	CASSPQGQAEAFF
TRBV7-9	.	TRBJ1-1	.	TGTGCCAGCAGCTGGAGAATGATGAACACTGAAGCTTTCTTT	CASSWRMMNTEAFF
TRBV11-2	TRBD2	TRBJ2-1	.	TGTGCCAGCAGCTTAGATGGGGGGGGTTCCTACAATGAGCAGTTCTTC	CASSLDGGGSYNEQFF
TRBV27	.	TRBJ2-2	.	TGTGCCAGCAGTTTAAGTTCCGGGGAGTCCACCGGGGAGCTGTTTTTT	CASSLSSGESTGELFF
TRBV29-1	.	TRBJ2-7	.	TGCAGCGTTGGCAACCCAAAAAACTGGGGGCTGACCTACGAGCAGTACTTC	CSVGNPKNWGLTYEQYF
TRBV6-5	TRBD2	TRBJ2-1	.	TGTGCCAGCAGTTCAGTAGCGGGAGCCTATGAGCAGTTCTTC	CASSSVAGAYEQFF
TRBV5-1	TRBD2	TRBJ2-7	once	TGCGCCAGCAGCTTGGGTGCGGGAGTAAGCGAGCAGTACTTC	CASSLGAGVSEQYF
TRBV7-8	TRBD2	TRBJ2-1	.	TGTGCCAGCAGCTTACGATCTCTAGCGGGAGTTGGCAATGAGCAGTTCTTC	CASSLRSLAGVGNEQFF
TRBV10-3	.	TRBJ2-5	once	TGTGCCATCAGTGAGTCGAGGATTAGACGGGAGACCCAGTACTTC	CAISESRIRRETQYF
TRBV5-6	.	TRBJ2-7	.	TGTGCCAGCAGCGTGACAGGAGGCTCCTACGAGCAGTACTTC	CASSVTGGSYEQYF
TRBV29-1	.	TRBJ2-7	.	TGCAGCGTTGTAGGTGGGGCAGCAAACTACGAGCAGTACTTC	CSVVGGAANYEQYF
TRBV11-2	TRBD1	TRBJ1-1	.	TGTGCCAGCAGTGAACAGGGGGTAATGAACACTGAAGCTTTCTTT	CASSEQGVMNTEAFF
TRBV2	TRBD2	TRBJ2-1	few	TGTGCCAGCAGTGATCAGGCGGGAGGGCGAGATGAGCAGTTCTTC	CASSDQAGGRDEQFF